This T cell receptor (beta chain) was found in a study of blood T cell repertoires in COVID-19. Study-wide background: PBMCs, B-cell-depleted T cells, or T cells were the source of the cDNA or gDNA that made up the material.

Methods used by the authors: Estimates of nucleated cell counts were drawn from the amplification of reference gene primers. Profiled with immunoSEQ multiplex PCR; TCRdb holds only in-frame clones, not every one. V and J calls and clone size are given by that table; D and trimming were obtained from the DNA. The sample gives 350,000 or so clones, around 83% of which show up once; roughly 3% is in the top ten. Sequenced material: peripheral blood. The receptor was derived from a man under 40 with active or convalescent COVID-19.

The CDR3 bases are TGTGCCAGCAGCGTAAGTGGCGGGACAGACTATGGCTACACCTTC. It yields the protein CASSVSGGTDYGYTF. This rearrangement joins TRBV9 to TRBJ1-2, with 7 bases fitting TRBD1. The V gene's germline CDR1 is SGDLS and CDR2 YYNGEE. The CDR3 runs 15 residues. V was clipped by 1 base and J by 3 bases; unmatched bases: 6.